Below, one TCR beta chain is given with its context. These data belong to a study of CD8 T cells in Susac syndrome. With random hexamers, about 0.5 to 1 ug RNA was reverse transcribed. TCRdb independently ran MiXCR on the immunoSEQ multiplex PCR reads; one entry per CDR3 protein. The sample yields around 170,000 distinct CDR3 sequences, around 95% seen once. The CDR3 spans 14 residues. Germline V gene lookup returns CDR1 SNHLY and CDR2 FYNNEI. Trimming cost V 7 bases and J 2 bases, with 15 bases left between them. The specimen sequenced was CD8+ T cells from PBMCs. The source is a human donor with Susac syndrome. V and J are TRBV2 and TRBJ2-7; D remains unclear. Here the CDR3 reads CASKFRRNPYEQYF. The CDR3 region has the DNA TGTGCCAGCAAGTTCCGCAGAAATCCCTACGAGCAGTACTTC.